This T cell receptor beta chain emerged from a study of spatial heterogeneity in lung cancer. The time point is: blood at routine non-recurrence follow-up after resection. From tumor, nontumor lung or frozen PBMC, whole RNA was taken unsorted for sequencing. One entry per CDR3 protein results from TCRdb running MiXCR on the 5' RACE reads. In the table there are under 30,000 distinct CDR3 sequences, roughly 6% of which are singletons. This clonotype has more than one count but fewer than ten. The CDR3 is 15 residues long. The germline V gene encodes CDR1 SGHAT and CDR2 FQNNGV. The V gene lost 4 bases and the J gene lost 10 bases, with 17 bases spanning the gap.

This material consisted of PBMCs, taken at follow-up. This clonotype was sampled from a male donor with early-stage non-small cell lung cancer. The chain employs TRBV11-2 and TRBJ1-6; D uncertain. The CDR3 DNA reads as TGTGCCAGCAGCTGGGCCTTCGGGCGCCGGTCACCCCTCCACTTT. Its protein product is CASSWAFGRRSPLHF. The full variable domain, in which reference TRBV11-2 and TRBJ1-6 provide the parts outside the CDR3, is EAGVAQSPRYKIIEKRQSVAFWCNPISGHATLYWYQQILGQGPKLLIQFQNNGVVDDSQLPKDRFSAERLKGVDSTLKIQPAKLEDSAVYLCASSWAFGRRSPLHFGNGTRLTVT.